The following is a T cell receptor beta chain sequence with its context. Antigen unknown. The sample belongs to a study of cytomegalovirus exposure and HLA in healthy donors. Findings and limits, study-wide: HLA-A and HLA-B allele assignments for most subjects were reportedly predicted accurately using TCR beta sequences.

Vbeta (60) and Jbeta (13) primers were used in the PCR. In the original analysis: Later analysis identified approximately 80 million unique TCR beta chains, 9 million to 12 million shared. Some clones are missing from TCRdb's copy, which holds only in-frame ones; the method was immunoSEQ multiplex PCR. That table is the source of V, J and clone size, and D and trimming were worked out from the DNA. The sample has 45,000 to 55,000 clones; about three quarters are singletons. Sequencing was carried out using PBMCs. This TCR was sampled from a man aged 25 to 40 in good health and CMV-seropositive.

CDR3 coding DNA: TGTGCCAGCAGATTGTCGGGGGGGCAAGAGACCCAGTACTTC. Translating gives CASRLSGGQETQYF. This chain uses TRBV7-9 with TRBJ2-5; 8 positions agree with TRBD2. Germline CDR1 reads SEHNR; CDR2 reads FQNEAQ (reference sequence). The junction had 5 bases not matched to a gene; V was cut back by 6 bases and J by 2 bases. The CDR3 length is 14 residues. The full variable domain, its missing parts supplied by reference TRBV7-9 and TRBJ2-5, is DTGVSQNPRHKITKRGQNVTFRCDPISEHNRLYWYRQTLGQGPEFLTYFQNEAQLEKSRLLSDRFSAERPKGSFSTLEIQRTEQGDSAMYLCASRLSGGQETQYFGPGTRLLVL.